This T cell receptor beta chain was identified during a study of cytomegalovirus exposure and HLA in healthy donors. Study-level results: In vitro data verified three CMV-associated chains as specific for CMV antigens. TCR clusters originating in the first cohort tended to co-occur in the approximately 120 validation repertoires, according to a later analysis. As was reported, the classifier diagnosed cytomegalovirus status with high specificity and sensitivity.

This clone was recorded only once. The antigen is undetermined. Assay: immunoSEQ multiplex PCR; the TCRdb copy retains only in-frame clones and omits some. Of roughly 200,000 clones in the sample, around nine tenths were seen once. Sequencing was carried out using PBMCs. This clonotype was obtained from a man younger than 45 in good health and CMV-seropositive.

CDR3 sequence: CASSEAQGQFYEQYF. DNA for the CDR3: TGTGCCAGCAGTGAAGCACAGGGACAATTCTACGAGCAGTACTTC. The chain combines TRBV6-1 with TRBJ2-7; perhaps TRBD1 as D (6 bases). Germline CDR1 MNHNS, CDR2 SASEGT. This CDR3 region has 15 residues. V lost 0 bases and J lost 3, with 12 bases in between.